This T cell receptor (beta chain) is drawn from a study of T cells in localized non-small cell lung cancer. General study results and limits: T cell clonality was highest in uninvolved adjacent lung, above tumor. Heterogeneity remains possible, as sequencing covered one tumor region only.

With V trimmed by 0 bases and J by 4 bases, 2 bases remained unmatched. The V gene's germline CDR1 is LNHNV and CDR2 YYDKDF (reference sequence). CDR3 length equals 14 residues. Of note for this clone: Antigen unknown.

Some clones are missing from TCRdb's copy, which holds only in-frame ones; the method was immunoSEQ multiplex PCR. The table has some 14,000 clones, roughly 30% seen once. The TCR originated in a female donor older than 55 with stage I lung adenocarcinoma. This rearrangement joins TRBV15 to TRBJ1-1, with 7 bases matching TRBD1. The sample here was lung tumor tissue, taken before any cancer treatment. The CDR3: CATSREGQRTEAFF. DNA for the CDR3: TGTGCCACCAGCAGAGAGGGACAGCGCACTGAAGCTTTCTTT.